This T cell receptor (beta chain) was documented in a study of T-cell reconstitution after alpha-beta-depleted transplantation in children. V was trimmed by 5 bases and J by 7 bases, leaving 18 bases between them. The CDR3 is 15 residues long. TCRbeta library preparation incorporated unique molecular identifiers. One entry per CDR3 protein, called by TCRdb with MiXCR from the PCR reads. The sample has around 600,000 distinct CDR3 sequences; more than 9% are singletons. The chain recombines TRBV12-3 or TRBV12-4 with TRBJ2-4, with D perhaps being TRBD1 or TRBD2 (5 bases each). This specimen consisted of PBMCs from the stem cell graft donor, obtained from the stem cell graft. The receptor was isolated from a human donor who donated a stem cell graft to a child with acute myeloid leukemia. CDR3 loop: CASSPLRDLYNIQYF. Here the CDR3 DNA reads TGTGCCAGCAGTCCGTTACGGGACCTATATAACATTCAGTACTTC.